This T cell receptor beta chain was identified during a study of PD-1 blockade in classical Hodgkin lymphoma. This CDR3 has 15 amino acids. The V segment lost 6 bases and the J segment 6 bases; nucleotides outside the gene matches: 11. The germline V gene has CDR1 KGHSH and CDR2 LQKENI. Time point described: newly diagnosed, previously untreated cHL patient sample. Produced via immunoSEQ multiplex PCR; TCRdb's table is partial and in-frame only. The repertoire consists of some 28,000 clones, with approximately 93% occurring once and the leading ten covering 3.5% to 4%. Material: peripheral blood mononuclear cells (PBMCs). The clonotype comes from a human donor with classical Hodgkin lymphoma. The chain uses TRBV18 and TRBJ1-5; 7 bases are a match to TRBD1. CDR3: CASSPGTGVSQPQHF. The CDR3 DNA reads TGTGCCAGCTCCCCGGGAACAGGGGTTTCTCAGCCCCAGCATTTT.